The 11 T cell receptor beta chains below all came from one sample that was sequenced in a study of cytomegalovirus exposure and HLA in healthy donors. In the PCR, 60 Vbeta and 13 Jbeta primers were used. Profiled with immunoSEQ multiplex PCR; TCRdb holds only in-frame clones, not every one. Here the sample spans 100,000 to 150,000 clones, approximately 80% being singletons. Sequences were obtained from PBMCs. Receptors were obtained from a man aged 18 to 35 in good health and CMV-seropositive.

The chain has TRBV4-2 and TRBJ1-1; D gene uncertain. The ends were cut back, 0 bases at V and 4 bases at J, with 9 bases in the middle. Germline CDR1 reads LGHNA; CDR2 reads YNFKEQ. CDR3 length equals 14 residues. CDR3 protein: CASSQDTVRTEAFF. CDR3 DNA: TGTGCCAGCAGCCAAGATACGGTTCGCACTGAAGCTTTCTTT.

The V call is TRBV5-1, the J call TRBJ2-1; D might be TRBD2 (5 bases). Germline lookup yields CDR1 SGHRS and CDR2 YFSETQ. This CDR3 contains 11 residues. V lost 2 bases, J lost 10 bases, and 7 bases lay in between. CDR3 coding DNA: TGCGCCAGCAGCTTACGGAGGGAGCAGTTCTTC. This translates into CASSLRREQFF.

V is TRBV28 and J is TRBJ1-1; 7 positions match TRBD1. The germline CDR1 and CDR2 sequences are MDHEN and SYDVKM. V gave up 4 bases and J gave up 1 base; unmatched junction bases: 3. There are 14 residues in the CDR3. CDR3 in DNA: TGTGCCAGCAGTTCGGGACAGACGAACACTGAAGCTTTCTTT. Residues: CASSSGQTNTEAFF.

This clone was recorded once. J is TRBJ1-1 and V is TRBV7-6, with D possibly matching TRBD1 (6 bases). The CDR3 sequence is 17 residues long. From germline, CDR1 is SGHVS and CDR2 FNYEAQ. V lost 5 bases and J 1 base, leaving 20 bases between the germline ends. The CDR3 reads CASSPFRDTPENTEAFF. Written as DNA, the CDR3 is TGTGCCAGCAGCCCTTTCCGGGACACTCCTGAGAACACTGAAGCTTTCTTT. Full variable domain (rest looked up from reference TRBV7-6 and TRBJ1-1): GAGVSQSPRYKVTKRGQDVALRCDPISGHVSLYWYRQALGQGPEFLTYFNYEAQQDKSGLPNDRFSAERPEGSISTLTIQRTEQRDSAMYRCASSPFRDTPENTEAFFGQGTRLTVV.

V and J are TRBV7-2 and TRBJ2-7; 10 nucleotides match TRBD2. The CDR3 covers 14 residues. The trim removed 6 bases at V and 7 bases at J, leaving 9 bases unmatched. CDR1 is SGHTA, CDR2 FQGNSA, per germline. CDR3 sequence (DNA): TGTGCCAGCAGTGATAGCGGGGGGTGGTATGAGCAGTACTTC. Amino acid sequence: CASSDSGGWYEQYF. Drawing the rest from reference TRBV7-2 and TRBJ2-7, the complete variable domain is GAGVSQSPSNKVTEKGKDVELRCDPISGHTALYWYRQSLGQGLEFLIYFQGNSAPDKSGLPSDRFSAERTGGSVSTLTIQRTQQEDSAVYLCASSDSGGWYEQYFGPGTRLTVT.

This clone was counted a few times. This rearrangement joins TRBV5-4 to TRBJ2-2, with 9 bases that match TRBD2. Losses at the gene ends were 3 bases for V and 4 bases for J; bases not matched to a gene: 7. Germline V gene sequence: CDR1 SGHNT, CDR2 YYREEE (reference sequence). This CDR3 is built from 16 residues. DNA for the CDR3: TGTGCCAGCAGCTGGGATAGCGGGGGACCCACCGGGGAGCTGTTTTTT. Its protein is CASSWDSGGPTGELFF.

This clone appeared a single time. This chain links TRBV19 with TRBJ1-6, with TRBD1 as a possible D gene (5 bases). CDR1 is LNHDA and CDR2 is SQIVND in the germline V gene (reference sequence). The V and J ends lost 7 bases and 5 bases respectively, with 9 bases between them. CDR3 length: 13 residues. In nucleotides, the CDR3 is TGTGCCAGTATGGGGGGTAATAATTCACCCCTCCACTTT. Translated, it gives CASMGGNNSPLHF.

V and J are TRBV15 and TRBJ2-1; 10 bases match TRBD2. Germline-derived CDR1 and CDR2 are LNHNV and YYDKDF (reference sequence). After removal of 3 bases from V and 6 bases from J, the junction contained 8 bases not matched to a gene. The CDR3 is 16 residues long. The CDR3 spells CATSRSSLAGINEQFF. CDR3 bases: TGTGCCACCAGCAGGTCGTCACTAGCGGGGATCAATGAGCAGTTCTTC.

The chain joins TRBV6-4 to TRBJ2-1; maybe TRBD2 (6 bases). CDR1 MRHNA and CDR2 SNTAGT come from the germline V gene. Trimming pared 0 bases from V and 6 bases from J, leaving 12 bases between. The CDR3 consists of 15 residues. The CDR3, as DNA: TGTGCCAGCAGTGACTCGGCACCGGGGGTCAATGAGCAGTTCTTC. It is translated as CASSDSAPGVNEQFF.

The V call is TRBV7-3, the J call TRBJ2-2, with no clear D. Germline lookup yields CDR1 SGHTA and CDR2 FQGTGA. V was clipped by 4 bases and J by 3 bases, with 3 bases between them. The CDR3 runs 12 residues. DNA for the CDR3: TGTGCCAGCAGCTCGGACACCGGGGAGCTGTTTTTT. This sequence encodes CASSSDTGELFF.

V and J are TRBV30 and TRBJ1-1, with D uncertain. The V end was cut by 3 bases, the J end by 8 bases, with 10 bases between. This CDR3 spans 11 amino acids. Germline CDR1 and CDR2: GTSNPN and SVGIG (reference sequence). The CDR3 DNA reads TGTGCCTGGAGCTTCCTAAAAGAAGCTTTCTTT. As protein: CAWSFLKEAFF.